This TCR beta chain was captured by sequencing in a study of preoperative IRX-2 immunotherapy in early breast cancer. Assay: immunoSEQ multiplex PCR; the TCRdb copy retains only in-frame clones and omits some. The table has 75,000 to 100,000 clones, about nine tenths seen once. The V end was cut by 0 bases, the J end by 2 bases, with 10 bases between. Germline CDR1 is KGHSH and CDR2 is LQKENI. CDR3 length: 16 amino acids. Treatment denoted: preoperative locoregional IRX-2 cytokine immunotherapy. Patients received preoperative, locoregional IRX-2 cytokine immunotherapy in a phase Ib study. The sequencing used tumor tissue, collected after IRX-2 immunotherapy. This TCR came from a human donor with breast cancer. The J gene is TRBJ1-4, the V gene TRBV18, with D possibly being TRBD1 (5 bases). CDR3 protein: CASSPPGTVTNEKLFF. CDR3 bases: TGTGCCAGCTCACCACCGGGGACCGTTACTAATGAAAAACTGTTTTTT.